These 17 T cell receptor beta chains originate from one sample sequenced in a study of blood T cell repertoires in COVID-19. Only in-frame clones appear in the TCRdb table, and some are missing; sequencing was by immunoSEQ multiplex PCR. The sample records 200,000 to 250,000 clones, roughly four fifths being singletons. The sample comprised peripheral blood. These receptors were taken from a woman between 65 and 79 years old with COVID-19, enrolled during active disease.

The CDR3 DNA reads as TGCGCCAGCAGCTTGGCGGTTGGGGCCTCCCAAGAGACCCAGTACTTC. Translated: CASSLAVGASQETQYF. The chain couples TRBV5-1 to TRBJ2-5; D possibly corresponds to TRBD1 (5 bases). Trimming pared 0 bases from V and 1 base from J, leaving 13 bases between. The CDR3 covers 16 residues. Looked up from germline, CDR1 is SGHRS and CDR2 is YFSETQ.

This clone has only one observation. Here the CDR3 DNA reads TGTGCCAGCAGCCCCGGTAGAGGGACAGGGCATTCACCCCTCCACTTT. This encodes CASSPGRGTGHSPLHF. The chain joins TRBV7-2 to TRBJ1-6; 9 bases match TRBD1. V shed 5 bases and J 8 bases; nucleotides not matched to a gene: 10. CDR1 SGHTA and CDR2 FQGNSA come from the germline V gene. The CDR3 extends over 16 amino acids.

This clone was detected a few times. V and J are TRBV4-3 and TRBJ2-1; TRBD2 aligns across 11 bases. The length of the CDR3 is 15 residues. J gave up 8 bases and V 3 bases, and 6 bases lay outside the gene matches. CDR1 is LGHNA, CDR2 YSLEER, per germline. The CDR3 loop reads CASSHSGRASDEQFF. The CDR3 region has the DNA TGCGCCAGCAGCCATAGCGGGAGGGCCAGCGATGAGCAGTTCTTC.

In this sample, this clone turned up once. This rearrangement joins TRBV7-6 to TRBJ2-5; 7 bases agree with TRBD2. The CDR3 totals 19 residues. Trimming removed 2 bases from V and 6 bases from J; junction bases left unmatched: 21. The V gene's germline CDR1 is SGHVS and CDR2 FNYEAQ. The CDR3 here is CASSLTLAGDIVSGKTQYF. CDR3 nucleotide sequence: TGTGCCAGCAGCTTAACTCTGGCGGGAGATATTGTGAGTGGGAAGACCCAGTACTTC.

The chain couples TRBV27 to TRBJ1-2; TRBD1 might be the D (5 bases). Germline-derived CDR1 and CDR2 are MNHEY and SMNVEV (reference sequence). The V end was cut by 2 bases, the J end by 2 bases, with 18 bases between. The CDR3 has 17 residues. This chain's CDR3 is CASSLRQGSSTNYGYTF. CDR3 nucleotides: TGTGCCAGCAGTTTACGGCAGGGCTCTTCGACAAACTATGGCTACACCTTC.

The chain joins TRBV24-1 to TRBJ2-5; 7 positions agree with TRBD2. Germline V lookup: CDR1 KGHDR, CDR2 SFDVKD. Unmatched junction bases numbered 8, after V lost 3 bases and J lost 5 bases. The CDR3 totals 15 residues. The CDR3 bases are TGTGCCACCAGTGATCGCGGGAGAGGGAAGGAGACCCAGTACTTC. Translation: CATSDRGRGKETQYF.

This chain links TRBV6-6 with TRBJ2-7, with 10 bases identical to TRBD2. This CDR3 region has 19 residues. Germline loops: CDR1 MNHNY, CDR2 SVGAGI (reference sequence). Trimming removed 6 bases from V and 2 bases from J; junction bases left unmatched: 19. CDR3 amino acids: CASSDGQSGRALGAYEQYF. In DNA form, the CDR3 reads TGTGCCAGCAGCGACGGCCAGAGCGGGAGGGCCCTCGGGGCCTACGAGCAGTACTTC.

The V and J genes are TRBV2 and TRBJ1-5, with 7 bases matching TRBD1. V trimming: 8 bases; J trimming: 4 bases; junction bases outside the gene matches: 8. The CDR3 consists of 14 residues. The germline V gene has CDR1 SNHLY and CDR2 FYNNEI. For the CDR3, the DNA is TGTGCCAGCGGGATGGGACAGCAAAATCAGCCCCAGCATTTT. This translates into CASGMGQQNQPQHF.

The CDR3 is CASSLRGGIQADTQYF. The CDR3 region has the DNA TGTGCCAGCAGCTTACGGGGCGGGATTCAAGCAGATACGCAGTATTTT. The rearrangement links TRBV7-6 to TRBJ2-3; D is perhaps TRBD2 (6 bases). The CDR3 extends over 16 amino acids. V lost 2 bases, J lost 4 bases, and 16 bases lay in between. The germline V gene encodes CDR1 SGHVS and CDR2 FNYEAQ.

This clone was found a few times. For the CDR3, the DNA is TGTGCCAGCAGTTCAGCTGGGGACAGCCTGAGCTCCTACGAGCAGTACTTC. It is translated as CASSSAGDSLSSYEQYF. This sequence joins TRBV28 and TRBJ2-7, with TRBD1 matching 7 bases. Germline CDR1 reads MDHEN; CDR2 reads SYDVKM. V lost 4 bases, J lost 0 bases, and 12 bases stayed unmatched. This CDR3 has 17 amino acids.

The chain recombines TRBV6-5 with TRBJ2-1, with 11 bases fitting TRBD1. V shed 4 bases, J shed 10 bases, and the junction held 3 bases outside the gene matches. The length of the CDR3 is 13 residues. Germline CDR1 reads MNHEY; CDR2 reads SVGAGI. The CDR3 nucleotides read TGTGCCAGCAGTTCCGGGACAGGGGGAGAGCAGTTCTTC. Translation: CASSSGTGGEQFF.

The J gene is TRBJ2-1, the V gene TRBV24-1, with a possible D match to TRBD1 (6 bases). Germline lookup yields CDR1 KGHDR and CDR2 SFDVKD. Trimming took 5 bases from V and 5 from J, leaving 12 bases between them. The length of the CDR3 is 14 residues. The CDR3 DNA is TGTGCCACCAGTGCGGCAGGGGTGAACAATGAGCAGTTCTTC. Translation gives CATSAAGVNNEQFF.

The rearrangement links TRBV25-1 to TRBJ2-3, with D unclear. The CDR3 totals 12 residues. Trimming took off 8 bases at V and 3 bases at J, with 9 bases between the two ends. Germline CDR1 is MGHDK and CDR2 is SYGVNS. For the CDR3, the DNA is TGTGCCAGCCGTCCTAATACAGATACGCAGTATTTT. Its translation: CASRPNTDTQYF.

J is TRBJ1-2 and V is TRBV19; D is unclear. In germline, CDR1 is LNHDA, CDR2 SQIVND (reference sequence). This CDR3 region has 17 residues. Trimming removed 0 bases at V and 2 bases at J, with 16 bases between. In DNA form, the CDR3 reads TGTGCCAGTAGTATAGATCGAGAAACGGGTTCGAACTATGGCTACACCTTC. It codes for CASSIDRETGSNYGYTF.

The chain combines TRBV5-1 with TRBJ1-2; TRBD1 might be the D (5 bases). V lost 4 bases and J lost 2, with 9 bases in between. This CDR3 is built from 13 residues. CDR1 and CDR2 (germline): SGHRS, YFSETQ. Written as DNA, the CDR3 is TGCGCCAGCAGCGAATCAGGGAACTATGGCTACACCTTC. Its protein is CASSESGNYGYTF.

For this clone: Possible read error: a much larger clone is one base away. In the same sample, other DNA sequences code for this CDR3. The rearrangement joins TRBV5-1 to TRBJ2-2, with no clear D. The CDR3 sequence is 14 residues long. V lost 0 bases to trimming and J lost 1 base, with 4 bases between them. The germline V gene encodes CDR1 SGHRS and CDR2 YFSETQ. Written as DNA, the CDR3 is TGCGCCAGCAGCTTGGTACAGAACACCGGGGAGCTGTTTTTT. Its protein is CASSLVQNTGELFF.

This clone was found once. The chain's CDR3 is CASSFRLAGVGEQFF. CDR3 DNA sequence: TGTGCCAGCAGCTTTCGACTAGCGGGAGTCGGTGAGCAGTTCTTC. The chain carries TRBV11-2 and TRBJ2-1; 12 nucleotides align to TRBD2. Germline loops: CDR1 SGHAT, CDR2 FQNNGV. The CDR3 extends over 15 amino acids. V trimming: 3 bases; J trimming: 9 bases; junction bases outside the gene matches: 6. Variable domain in full (rest from reference TRBV11-2 and TRBJ2-1): EAGVAQSPRYKIIEKRQSVAFWCNPISGHATLYWYQQILGQGPKLLIQFQNNGVVDDSQLPKDRFSAERLKGVDSTLKIQPAKLEDSAVYLCASSFRLAGVGEQFFGPGTRLTVL.